This is a list of T cell receptor beta chains from one sample in a study of T cells in Graves' hyperthyroidism and ophthalmopathy. In TCRdb, the multiplex PCR reads were re-called with MiXCR into one record per CDR3 protein. The table lists roughly 380,000 distinct CDR3 sequences, roughly an eighth of them singletons, with 5% to 6% in the top ten. Sequencing input: blood. These receptors were taken from a woman aged 18-29 years with Graves' hyperthyroidism. CDR3s include the opening cysteine and the closing phenylalanine or tryptophan. A D gene is named only where the DNA matches it firmly. Size values are once, few and many counts, or a class for expanded clones, and some rows have none.

TRBV7-8	TRBJ1-2	NA	few	TGTGCCAGCAGAAAATCCCCCGGGACACTTTATGGCTACACCTTC	CASRKSPGTLYGYTF
TRBV25-1	TRBJ2-3	TRBD2	NA	TGTGCCAGCAGTGAAAGTTGGGCTAGCGGGGGGCACACAGATACGCAGTATTTT	CASSESWASGGHTDTQYF
TRBV6-1	TRBJ1-5	NA	many	TGTGCCAGCAGAACGACAGTAGACAATCAGCCCCAGCATTTT	CASRTTVDNQPQHF
TRBV30	TRBJ2-3	NA	few	TGTGCCTGGAGTGTCGGGGGGCGTGACACAGATACGCAGTATTTT	CAWSVGGRDTDTQYF
TRBV15	TRBJ1-6	NA	few	TGTGCCACCAGCAGAGATCTTGGGCAGGGCCTGAGTTCACCCCTCCACTTT	CATSRDLGQGLSSPLHF
TRBV4-1	TRBJ1-2	NA	few	TGCGCCAGCAGCCAACCGCGGGACTCCCCGGGCTATGGCTACACCTTC	CASSQPRDSPGYGYTF
TRBV19	TRBJ2-1	NA	NA	TGTGCCAGTTCCCCCCGCGAGAACTACAATGAGCAGTTCTTC	CASSPRENYNEQFF
TRBV30	TRBJ1-2	TRBD1	many	TGTGCCTGGAGTCCGGGACAGTCCTATGGCTACACCTTC	CAWSPGQSYGYTF
TRBV6-2/TRBV6-3	TRBJ2-1	TRBD2	few	TGTGCCAGCAGTTATGTGGCGGGAGGAAATGAGCAGTTCTTC	CASSYVAGGNEQFF
TRBV27	TRBJ2-2	TRBD2	NA	TGTGCCAGCAGTTCCAAAGCGGGAGTAAGGAACGGGGAGCTGTTTTTT	CASSSKAGVRNGELFF
TRBV27	TRBJ2-2	TRBD1	many	TGTGCCAGCAGAGACAGGGTAGCAATCCGCGGGGAGCTGTTTTTT	CASRDRVAIRGELFF